This entry is about one T cell receptor (beta chain). What it binds is not known. The record originates from a study of cytomegalovirus exposure and HLA in healthy donors. Primers for the PCR totalled 60 Vbeta and 13 Jbeta. Only in-frame clones appear in the TCRdb table, and some are missing; sequencing was by immunoSEQ multiplex PCR. The sample records 150,000 to 250,000 clones, approximately 85% being singletons. The CDR3 is 15 amino acids. The germline CDR1 and CDR2 sequences are SGHTA and FQGNSA. J gave up 6 bases and V 2 bases, and 5 bases lay outside the gene matches. Study-wide results and limits: The study dropped some indistinguishable V segments, TRBV6-2 and TRBV6-3 among them. As a later analysis showed, several of the most significant clusters appeared to be linked to common viral pathogens.

The TCR originated in a woman aged 50 to 60 in good health and CMV-seronegative. The V call is TRBV7-2, the J call TRBJ2-1; 9 bases line up with TRBD2. The sequenced sample was PBMCs. The CDR3 is CASSLLAGAVNEQFF. In DNA, the CDR3 is TGTGCCAGCAGCTTATTAGCGGGAGCTGTCAATGAGCAGTTCTTC.